A single sample is the source of the 9 T cell receptor beta chains below, sequenced in a study of OX40 agonist ivuxolimab in advanced cancers. Sequencing used immunoSEQ multiplex PCR; TCRdb keeps in-frame clones, though not all of them. This sample has 75,000 to 80,000 clones; 94% occur once, and the top ten carry roughly 22%. The sample was CD4+ or CD8+ T cells sorted from blood, taken in a trial of the OX40 agonist ivuxolimab. The receptors were gathered from an adult with an advanced solid tumor such as melanoma, head and neck, liver or kidney cancer.

The genes are TRBV27 and TRBJ2-1; the match to TRBD2 covers 7 bases. Germline trimming cut 7 bases from V and 0 bases from J; bases unmatched to any gene: 6. Germline CDR1 MNHEY, CDR2 SMNVEV (reference sequence). The CDR3 contains 15 residues. The CDR3 sequence: CASKHSGFSYNEQFF. The DNA for the CDR3 is TGTGCCAGCAAGCATAGCGGGTTCTCCTACAATGAGCAGTTCTTC.

The chain recombines TRBV19 with TRBJ2-5; TRBD1 agrees at 8 bases. From germline, CDR1 is LNHDA and CDR2 SQIVND (reference sequence). The CDR3 sequence is 13 residues long. J was trimmed by 5 bases and V by 5 bases; bases with no gene match: 4. The CDR3 protein is CASSFRGQETQYF. The CDR3 coding sequence is TGTGCCAGTAGTTTCAGGGGGCAGGAGACCCAGTACTTC.

In this sample, this clone turned up once. The rearrangement links TRBV5-5 to TRBJ1-1; D possibly corresponds to TRBD1 (5 bases). Trimming removed 0 bases from V and 1 base from J, with 7 bases in between. Germline lookup yields CDR1 SGHKS and CDR2 YYEKEE (reference sequence). The CDR3 loop spans 14 amino acids. The CDR3 coding sequence is TGTGCCAGCAGCTTGGTGGGGGGGAACACTGAAGCTTTCTTT. Its protein product is CASSLVGGNTEAFF.

CDR3: CASSSYTGSGQPQHF. CDR3 DNA sequence: TGTGCCAGCAGCTCATACACAGGGTCCGGGCAGCCCCAGCATTTT. The chain is built from TRBV11-2 and TRBJ1-5; D is perhaps TRBD1 (6 bases). The V gene's germline CDR1 is SGHAT and CDR2 FQNNGV. V dropped 4 bases and J dropped 7 bases, with 17 bases sitting between them. The CDR3 loop spans 15 amino acids.

This chain connects TRBV11-2 to TRBJ1-6, with D possibly matching TRBD1 (5 bases). V dropped 3 bases and J dropped 10 bases, with 13 bases sitting between them. The germline gives CDR1 SGHAT, CDR2 FQNNGV. The CDR3 runs 14 residues. The CDR3 DNA is TGTGCCAGCAGCTTTCCAGGGAAAGGATCACCCCTCCACTTT. Its translation is CASSFPGKGSPLHF.

This clone has just one count. This chain links TRBV15 with TRBJ1-1; 7 nucleotides align to TRBD1. J gave up 4 bases and V 0 bases, and 2 bases lay outside the gene matches. The CDR3 has 14 amino acids. Germline V gene sequence: CDR1 LNHNV, CDR2 YYDKDF (reference sequence). CDR3 sequence: CATSRDRGGTEAFF. CDR3 in DNA: TGTGCCACCAGCAGAGACAGGGGGGGCACTGAAGCTTTCTTT.

This clone was observed a single time. This chain uses TRBV7-2 with TRBJ1-4, with TRBD1 identical over 8 bases. The germline gives CDR1 SGHTA, CDR2 FQGNSA. V dropped 6 bases and J dropped 6; count of bases not matched to a gene: 9. The CDR3 is made up of 15 amino acids. CDR3: CASSPRQGLDEKLFF. The CDR3 DNA sequence: TGTGCCAGCAGTCCGCGACAGGGGTTGGATGAAAAACTGTTTTTT.

This CDR3 reads CASSPGAQREGPYEQYF. In nucleotides, the CDR3 is TGTGCCAGCAGCCCGGGAGCCCAGCGGGAGGGCCCCTACGAGCAGTACTTC. The genes are TRBV13 and TRBJ2-7; 10 bases match TRBD2. Germline trimming cut 5 bases from V and 2 bases from J; bases unmatched to any gene: 12. CDR3 length equals 17 residues. The germline V gene has CDR1 PRHDT and CDR2 FYEKMQ (reference sequence). The whole variable domain, remainder taken from reference TRBV13 and TRBJ2-7, is AAGVIQSPRHLIKEKRETATLKCYPIPRHDTVYWYQQGPGQDPQFLISFYEKMQSDKGSIPDRFSAQQFSDYHSELNMSSLELGDSALYFCASSPGAQREGPYEQYFGPGTRLTVT.

Of note for this clone: This CDR3 is also generated by other DNA sequences in the sample. The rearrangement uses TRBV6-5 and TRBJ2-5; no clear D. Trimming took 2 bases from V and 5 from J, leaving 3 bases between them. Germline CDR1 MNHEY, CDR2 SVGAGI. The CDR3 is made up of 11 amino acids. The chain's CDR3 is CASSYGETQYF. The CDR3 DNA sequence: TGTGCCAGCAGTTACGGGGAGACCCAGTACTTC.